Sample share makes the clone carrying this T cell receptor (beta chain) large. Germline CDR1 and CDR2: SGHDN and FVKESK. The CDR3 length is 15 residues. V lost 0 bases and J 0 bases, leaving 6 bases between the germline ends. The sample belongs to a study of control samples from healthy donors and cancer patients. Method: immunoSEQ multiplex PCR; TCRdb's copy keeps in-frame clones and lacks some. The sample has 40,000 to 45,000 clones; roughly 65% are singletons. The sequence came from a male donor with melanoma. The J gene is TRBJ2-1, the V gene TRBV14; D remains ambiguous. The specimen was formalin-fixed, paraffin-embedded tissue. The CDR3: CASSQDWSSYNEQFF. CDR3 sequence (DNA): TGTGCCAGCAGCCAAGACTGGAGCTCCTACAATGAGCAGTTCTTC.